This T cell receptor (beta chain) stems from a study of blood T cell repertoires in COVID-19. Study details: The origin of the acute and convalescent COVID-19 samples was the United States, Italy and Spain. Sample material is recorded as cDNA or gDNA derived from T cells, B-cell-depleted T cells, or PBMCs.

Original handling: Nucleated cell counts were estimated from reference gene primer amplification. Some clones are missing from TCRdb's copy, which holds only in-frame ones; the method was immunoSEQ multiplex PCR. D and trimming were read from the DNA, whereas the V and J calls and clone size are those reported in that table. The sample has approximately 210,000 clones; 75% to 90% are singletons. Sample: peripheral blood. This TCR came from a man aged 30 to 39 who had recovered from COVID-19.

CDR3 nucleotides: TGTGCCAGCTCACCCCGGTCGTCCTATAATTCACCCCTCCACTTT. Its protein product is CASSPRSSYNSPLHF. This chain links TRBV18 with TRBJ1-6, with D unclear. Trimming removed 3 bases at V and 1 base at J, with 7 bases between. Germline loops: CDR1 KGHSH, CDR2 LQKENI. The CDR3 is 15 residues long.